Following are 10 T cell receptor beta chains from one sample sequenced in a study of blood T cells in healthy people across ages. The use of a sample-barcoded 5' primer and a J-beta primer mix characterized a second PCR of about 6 to 12 cycles. MiXCR was run by TCRdb on the 5' RACE reads, yielding one entry per CDR3 protein. The data hold 1.5 million or so distinct CDR3 sequences, with approximately 39% observed a single time. Sequencing was performed on blood. These TCRs come from a woman between 18 and 29 years old in good health.

The V and J genes are TRBV14 and TRBJ2-3, with D tentatively TRBD1 (6 bases). The CDR3 has 14 amino acids. Germline assignment: CDR1 SGHDN and CDR2 FVKESK. Trimming stripped 3 bases from V and 4 bases from J, with 11 bases between. The CDR3 region has the DNA TGTGCCAGCAGCCACGTTAAGGGGGCAGATACGCAGTATTTT. This codes for CASSHVKGADTQYF.

The V gene is TRBV20-1, the J gene TRBJ2-5; the D call may be TRBD1 or TRBD2 (5 bases each). The DNA end favors TRBJ2-7, so the J call may be wrong. The length of the CDR3 is 13 residues. In germline, CDR1 is DFQATT, CDR2 SNEGSKA (reference sequence). The CDR3 sequence: CSASGPRNYEQYF. The CDR3 coding sequence is TGCAGTGCGTCGGGACCAAGAAACTACGAGCAGTACTTC.

The J gene is TRBJ2-5, the V gene TRBV28, with D perhaps matching TRBD2 (6 bases). The germline CDR1 and CDR2 sequences are MDHEN and SYDVKM. The V end lost 6 bases, the J end lost 11 bases, and 19 bases lay between the germline ends. This CDR3 contains 13 residues. CDR3 nucleotides: TGTGCCAGCAGGCCTCCAGGGTGGGGGGAGCAGTACTTC. Translated, it gives CASRPPGWGEQYF.

This clonotype was observed a handful of times. The J gene is TRBJ2-2, the V gene TRBV12-3 or TRBV12-4, with D possibly TRBD1 on 6 matching bases. Trimming removed 6 bases from V and 2 bases from J, with 10 bases in between. This CDR3 region has 14 residues. For the CDR3, the DNA is TGTGCCAGCAGCTACAGGGTTAACACCGGGGAGCTGTTTTTT. The encoded protein is CASSYRVNTGELFF.

V and J are TRBV21-1 and TRBJ1-2; TRBD1 is taken as the D call from the table, unchecked against the DNA. TRBV21-1 is noted as a pseudogene. The CDR3 covers 14 residues. The DNA of the CDR3 is TGTGCCAGCAGCAAAACACGACAGGGTCCGAGCTACACCTTC. Its protein product is CASSKTRQGPSYTF.

This clonotype was found a few times. The chain is built from TRBV21-1 and TRBJ2-1. TRBV21-1 is tagged as a pseudogene. This CDR3 contains 11 residues. This chain's CDR3 is CASSARETQFF. The CDR3 nucleotides are TGTGCTAGCAGCGCACGAGAGACCCAGTTCTTC.

In this sample, this clonotype turned up a few times. The chain is built from TRBV12-3 or TRBV12-4 and TRBJ1-6; the D is unclear. This CDR3 has 16 amino acids. Deletions cut 7 bases from V and 4 bases from J, with 17 bases between. The CDR3 here is CASTFGLTLYNSPLHF. As DNA, the CDR3 is TGTGCCAGCACCTTCGGACTCACCTTGTATAATTCACCCCTCCACTTT.

This clonotype has only a few counts. The rearrangement uses TRBV29-1 and TRBJ1-5, with a possible D match to TRBD1 (6 bases). The CDR3 length is 12 residues. Germline CDR1 SQVTM, CDR2 ANQGSEA. V was clipped by 5 bases and J by 5 bases, with 10 bases between them. The CDR3 coding sequence is TGCAGCGTTCAGGACAGCCATCAGCCCCAGCATTTT. Protein sequence: CSVQDSHQPQHF.

This clonotype showed up just a few times. The J gene is TRBJ1-6, the V gene TRBV5-1; D might be TRBD1 (6 bases). This CDR3 spans 16 amino acids. The germline gives CDR1 SGHRS, CDR2 YFSETQ. Trimming took off 0 bases at V and 3 bases at J, with 10 bases between the two ends. The CDR3, as DNA: TGCGCCAGCAGCTTGGGGGGGCTGAACTATAATTCACCCCTCCACTTT. Translation: CASSLGGLNYNSPLHF.

This clonotype was detected only once. The V call is TRBV2, the J call TRBJ2-1; the D gene is possibly TRBD2 (6 bases). Trimming stripped 10 bases from V and 1 base from J, with 14 bases between. The CDR3 length is 14 residues. CDR1 and CDR2 from the germline V gene are SNHLY and FYNNEI. CDR3 loop: CANRGGASYNEQFF. CDR3 bases: TGTGCCAACCGTGGCGGGGCATCCTACAATGAGCAGTTCTTC.